Listed below are T cell receptor beta chains from one sample, sequenced in a study of T cells after posttransplantation cyclophosphamide. Profiling relied on immunoSEQ multiplex PCR, and the TCRdb table lists in-frame clones only, not all of them. The table lists 6,500 to 8,000 clones, with no singletons. Source: PBMCs, taken 94 days after allogeneic stem cell transplant with posttransplant cyclophosphamide. These receptors all stem from an older female patient who received an allogeneic stem cell transplant from an unrelated donor, was CMV-positive, and had acute GVHD only. Some of the T cells might come from the graft donor. Each CDR3 is given with its conserved first and last residue. A D gene is named only where the DNA matches it firmly. Size tells how often a clone was seen (once, few, many) or the class of an expanded clone, and some rows leave it out.

>TRBD2|TRBJ2-2|medium-sized|TRBV19
CASARGGTSRTGELFF
TGTGCCAGTGCTCGAGGGGGGACTAGTCGGACCGGGGAGCTGTTTTTT
>TRBD1|TRBJ1-1|many|TRBV6-1
CATGQGSGTEAFF
TGTGCCACCGGACAGGGTTCGGGAACTGAAGCTTTCTTT
>NA|TRBJ2-3|many|TRBV6-2/TRBV6-3
CASSYRDTQYF
TGTGCCAGCAGTTACCGTGATACGCAGTATTTT
>NA|TRBJ1-3|many|TRBV18
CASSPFAGLGNTIYF
TGTGCCAGCTCACCATTTGCGGGGTTGGGAAACACCATATATTTT
>TRBD1|TRBJ2-2|many|TRBV9
CASTPRDRVVNTGELFF
TGTGCCAGCACCCCCCGGGACAGGGTTGTTAACACCGGGGAGCTGTTTTTT
>TRBD1|TRBJ2-3|many|TRBV19
CVPFDRGRPTSAQYF
TGTGTCCCCTTTGACAGGGGGCGCCCCACCTCGGCGCAGTATTTT
>TRBD1|TRBJ1-4|medium-sized|TRBV7-9
CASSLPAAGGDEKLFF
TGTGCCAGCAGCTTACCGGCGGCAGGGGGAGATGAAAAACTGTTTTTT
>TRBD1|TRBJ1-3|many|TRBV29-1
CSATKTGGSGNTIYF
TGCAGCGCGACCAAGACAGGGGGCTCTGGAAACACCATATATTTT
>TRBD1|TRBJ2-6|many|TRBV28
CASSLSPGQGSGANVLTF
TGTGCCAGCAGTTTAAGTCCGGGACAGGGCTCTGGGGCCAACGTCCTGACTTTC
>NA|TRBJ2-1|many|TRBV7-9
CASSPSVNEQFF
TGTGCCAGCAGCCCTAGCGTAAATGAGCAGTTCTTC
>TRBD2|TRBJ2-3|many|TRBV6-1
CASSASGGSSDTQYF
TGTGCCAGCAGTGCTAGCGGGGGATCTTCAGATACGCAGTATTTT
>TRBD1|TRBJ2-7|large|TRBV15
CATGSRDSSYEQYF
TGTGCCACTGGATCTAGGGACAGCTCCTACGAGCAGTACTTC
>NA|TRBJ1-2|many|TRBV13
CASSHTGTRGYGYTF
TGTGCCAGCAGCCATACAGGGACCAGGGGCTATGGCTACACCTTC
>TRBD1|TRBJ2-7|many|TRBV27
CASSNPTGYEQYF
TGTGCCAGCAGCAACCCGACAGGGTACGAGCAGTACTTC
>TRBD2|TRBJ2-7|many|TRBV27
CASSPWTSYGPEQYF
TGTGCCAGCAGTCCGTGGACTAGCTACGGTCCCGAGCAGTACTTC
>TRBD2|TRBJ2-2|NA|TRBV5-4
CASSPRGGRNTGELFF
TGTGCCAGCAGCCCGCGGGGCGGGAGGAACACCGGGGAGCTGTTTTTT
>TRBD1|TRBJ1-2|many|TRBV5-1
CASSWTGDYGYTF
TGCGCCAGCAGCTGGACAGGGGACTATGGCTACACCTTC
>NA|TRBJ1-2|few|TRBV11-2
CASSLTSVSNYGYTF
TGTGCCAGCAGCTTAACATCAGTTTCTAACTATGGCTACACCTTC
>TRBD1|TRBJ1-1|many|TRBV7-7
CASSADRAFDTEAFF
TGTGCTAGCAGCGCCGACAGGGCGTTCGACACTGAAGCTTTCTTT
>TRBD1|TRBJ2-3|NA|TRBV5-1
CASSLAGQGITDTQYF
TGCGCCAGCAGCTTGGCCGGACAGGGTATCACAGATACGCAGTATTTT
>TRBD1|TRBJ1-4|many|TRBV12-3/TRBV12-4
CASSGTAEKLFF
TGTGCCAGCAGCGGGACAGCTGAAAAACTGTTTTTT
>TRBD1|TRBJ1-2|many|TRBV12-3/TRBV12-4
CASSPNRGDNYGYTF
TGTGCCAGCAGTCCCAACAGGGGCGATAACTATGGCTACACCTTC
>NA|TRBJ2-2|many|TRBV6-2/TRBV6-3
CASTLRGGNTGELFF
TGTGCCAGCACCCTAAGAGGGGGTAACACCGGGGAGCTGTTTTTT
>TRBD1|TRBJ2-7|many|TRBV5-5
CASSLAGTGSYEQYF
TGTGCCAGCAGCTTGGCTGGGACAGGGTCGTACGAGCAGTACTTC
>TRBD1|TRBJ1-6|many|TRBV10-1
CASSRDSNSPLHF
TGCGCCAGCAGCCGGGACAGTAATTCACCCCTCCACTTT
>TRBD1|TRBJ2-1|many|TRBV11-2
CASSSIQGANEQFF
TGTGCCAGCAGCTCTATTCAGGGGGCTAATGAGCAGTTCTTC
>TRBD2|TRBJ2-5|many|TRBV10-3
CAISEASGNGETQYF
TGTGCCATCAGTGAGGCTAGCGGGAATGGAGAGACCCAGTACTTC
>TRBD1|TRBJ2-7|many|TRBV5-4
CASSGQGARAYEQYF
TGTGCCAGCAGCGGGCAGGGGGCCCGTGCCTACGAGCAGTACTTC
>TRBD1|TRBJ1-3|many|TRBV28
CASSSPGTGQVYF
TGTGCCAGCAGTTCCCCCGGGACAGGTCAGGTATATTTT
>TRBD1|TRBJ1-2|many|TRBV18
CASSPDRRGYGYTF
TGTGCCAGCTCCCCGGACAGGAGGGGCTATGGCTACACCTTC
>NA|TRBJ1-1|many|TRBV18
CASSLGDTGGTEAFF
TGTGCCAGCTCACTAGGGGATACGGGGGGCACTGAAGCTTTCTTT
>TRBD1|TRBJ2-3|NA|TRBV5-1
CASSLGSGTGVKGADTQYF
TGCGCCAGCAGCTTGGGTTCCGGGACAGGGGTTAAAGGTGCAGATACGCAGTATTTT
>NA|TRBJ2-3|many|TRBV27
CASSLSVLTVTSTDTQYF
TGTGCCAGCAGTTTATCGGTGCTGACAGTAACTAGCACAGATACGCAGTATTTT
>NA|TRBJ1-1|many|TRBV6-5
CASSYQGPNTEAFF
TGTGCCAGCAGTTACCAGGGTCCGAACACTGAAGCTTTCTTT
>TRBD1|TRBJ1-2|many|TRBV5-1
CASSPRGQGNGYTF
TGCGCCAGCAGCCCCAGGGGGCAGGGGAATGGCTACACCTTC
>TRBD1|TRBJ2-1|many|TRBV6-2/TRBV6-3
CASRTGGINEQFF
TGTGCCAGCAGGACAGGGGGTATCAATGAGCAGTTCTTC
>TRBD2|TRBJ2-1|many|TRBV19
CASSIGLAGGSSYNEQFF
TGTGCCAGTAGTATTGGGCTAGCGGGGGGGAGCTCCTACAATGAGCAGTTCTTC
>NA|TRBJ2-5|NA|TRBV7-6
CASSSSPGVGLETQYF
TGTGCCAGCAGCTCCTCCCCAGGGGTGGGCCTGGAGACCCAGTACTTC
>TRBD2|TRBJ2-2|many|TRBV5-1
CASSLDPSGRAPLFF
TGCGCCAGCAGCTTGGATCCTAGCGGGAGGGCTCCACTGTTTTTT
>TRBD1|TRBJ2-7|many|TRBV10-3
CAISESVTGARYEQYF
TGTGCCATCAGTGAGTCAGTAACAGGGGCCCGCTACGAGCAGTACTTC
>NA|TRBJ2-5|many|TRBV27
CASKGDRTRETQYF
TGTGCCAGCAAAGGCGACAGGACACGGGAGACCCAGTACTTC
>NA|TRBJ2-7|many|TRBV20-1
CSARNGYEQYF
TGCAGTGCTAGAAACGGTTACGAGCAGTACTTC
>TRBD1|TRBJ2-7|NA|TRBV30
CAWQLDRVHEQYF
TGTGCCTGGCAATTAGACAGGGTCCACGAGCAGTACTTC
>NA|TRBJ2-1|NA|TRBV15
CATSSFNEQFF
TGTGCCACCAGCAGCTTCAATGAGCAGTTCTTC
>TRBD2|TRBJ2-1|medium-sized|TRBV10-3
CASSGTSGAHNEQFF
TGTGCCTCATCGGGTACTAGCGGGGCACACAATGAGCAGTTCTTC
>NA|TRBJ2-7|many|TRBV5-5
CASSRGAYEQYF
TGTGCCAGCAGCCGCGGGGCCTACGAGCAGTACTTC
>NA|TRBJ1-5|NA|TRBV12-3/TRBV12-4
CASSLTGWGQPQHF
TGTGCCAGCAGTCTTACAGGGTGGGGTCAGCCCCAGCATTTT
>NA|TRBJ2-1|many|TRBV5-1
CASSLPKNGDWFVAEQFF
TGCGCCAGCAGCCTACCAAAAAACGGGGATTGGTTTGTGGCTGAGCAGTTCTTC
>NA|TRBJ2-3|many|TRBV19
CASSTQLGTDTQYF
TGTGCCAGTAGTACACAGTTAGGGACAGATACGCAGTATTTT
>TRBD2|TRBJ2-2|few|TRBV29-1
CSGGTSGSGELFF
TGCAGCGGGGGGACTAGCGGGTCTGGGGAGCTGTTTTTT
>NA|TRBJ1-1|few|TRBV29-1
CSLGGELNTEAFF
TGCAGCTTGGGGGGGGAATTGAACACTGAAGCTTTCTTT
>NA|TRBJ1-5|many|TRBV12-3/TRBV12-4
CASSWTGNSNQPQHF
TGTGCCAGCAGTTGGACGGGGAATAGCAATCAGCCCCAGCATTTT
>NA|TRBJ2-7|few|TRBV6-5
CASSYPDEQYF
TGTGCCAGCAGTTACCCGGACGAGCAGTACTTC
>TRBD2|TRBJ2-3|many|TRBV7-2
CASSRGLAGADTQYF
TGTGCCAGCAGCCGAGGACTAGCGGGAGCAGATACGCAGTATTTT
>NA|TRBJ1-2|NA|TRBV29-1
CSVDRQHGYTF
TGCAGCGTTGACAGGCAGCATGGCTACACCTTC
>TRBD1|TRBJ2-7|NA|TRBV15
CATSRVVGDSVTYEQYF
TGTGCCACCAGCAGAGTTGTGGGGGACAGCGTTACCTACGAGCAGTACTTC
>TRBD2|TRBJ2-7|many|TRBV27
CASSPSGGPSGEQYF
TGTGCCAGCAGTCCTAGCGGGGGTCCCTCCGGCGAGCAGTACTTC
>NA|TRBJ2-1|many|TRBV7-9
CASSLVRGAYNEQFF
TGTGCCAGCAGCTTAGTCAGGGGGGCGTACAATGAGCAGTTCTTC
>NA|TRBJ2-7|NA|TRBV27
CASSLSPGSEQYF
TGTGCCAGCAGTTTATCCCCCGGGTCCGAGCAGTACTTC
>TRBD1|TRBJ2-5|few|TRBV29-1
CSVRDRGLATQYF
TGCAGCGTCAGAGACAGGGGGCTCGCGACCCAGTACTTC